This T cell receptor (beta chain) appears in the sequencing data of a study of blood T cells in healthy people across ages. Using a J-beta primer mix together with a sample-barcoded 5' primer, a second PCR was run for 7 to 11 cycles. TCRdb re-called the 5' RACE reads with MiXCR, one entry per CDR3 protein. The sample lists about 1.7 million distinct CDR3 sequences; under 30% were seen once. This clonotype was counted between two and nine times. The source material was blood. This sequence originates from a woman aged 30 to 39 in good health.

The CDR3 nucleotides read TGTGCCAGCAGTGAAGAACAACGGGAACTAGCGGGGAAAGAGACCCAGTACTTC. Translated, it gives CASSEEQRELAGKETQYF. The chain has TRBV6-1 and TRBJ2-5, with TRBD2 matching over 10 bases. Germline CDR1 is MNHNS and CDR2 is SASEGT. The CDR3 is 18 amino acids. V lost 1 base to trimming and J lost 3 bases; unmatched junction nucleotides: 11.